What follows are 23 T cell receptor beta chains derived from one specimen sequenced in a study of CD8+CD57+ T cells in acquired aplastic anemia. TCR beta VDJ and CDR3 were profiled, and genomic DNA was the template. MiXCR, run by TCRdb on the reads, gives a single entry per CDR3 protein. The data hold about 190,000 distinct CDR3 sequences, with 40% to 55% observed a single time. All sequencing subjects had displayed CD8+CD57+ cell expansion on flow cytometry. Sequenced material: sorted CD4+, CD8+, or CD8+CD57+ T cells (not recorded which) from PBMCs. All receptors come from a human donor with aplastic anemia.

This clonotype was counted at least ten times. The CDR3 DNA is TGCAGTGCTACGGACAGGGGAGAGACCCAGTACTTC. Encoded protein: CSATDRGETQYF. The chain couples TRBV20-1 to TRBJ2-5; 9 bases line up with TRBD1. V was clipped by 4 bases and J by 4 bases; unmatched bases: 1. The germline V gene has CDR1 DFQATT and CDR2 SNEGSKA (reference sequence). This CDR3 is built from 12 residues.

Many counts were recorded for this clonotype. The chain uses TRBV5-6 and TRBJ2-7, with D hard to call. Per the germline V gene, CDR1 is SGHDT and CDR2 is YYEEEE. V was trimmed by 3 bases and J by 5 bases, leaving 9 bases between them. The CDR3 consists of 12 residues. This CDR3 reads CASSSGANEQYF. CDR3 in DNA: TGTGCCAGCAGCTCCGGTGCTAACGAGCAGTACTTC.

The V gene is TRBV28, the J gene TRBJ1-5; no firm D call. The CDR3 has 14 residues. Looked up from germline, CDR1 is MDHEN and CDR2 is SYDVKM. Trimming took off 6 bases at V and 0 bases at J, with 9 bases between the two ends. CDR3 amino acids: CASRGSGSNQPQHF. The DNA of the CDR3 is TGTGCCAGCAGGGGATCCGGTAGCAATCAGCCCCAGCATTTT.

The CDR3 loop is CSASSRTGANQPQHF. The DNA of the CDR3 is TGCAGTGCTTCTTCCCGGACAGGGGCGAATCAGCCCCAGCATTTT. The V gene is TRBV20-1, the J gene TRBJ1-5, with 9 bases aligning to TRBD1. Germline V gene data show CDR1 as DFQATT and CDR2 as SNEGSKA (reference sequence). This CDR3 has 15 amino acids. The V gene end was trimmed by 5 bases and the J gene end by 4 bases; junction bases not matched to a gene: 9.

This chain connects TRBV19 to TRBJ1-2, with no clear D. V was cut by 6 bases and J by 6 bases, with 14 bases left in between. The CDR3 has 13 amino acids. The germline V gene encodes CDR1 LNHDA and CDR2 SQIVND (reference sequence). CDR3 protein: CASSHRERHGYTF. In DNA, the CDR3 is TGTGCCAGTAGCCACCGGGAGAGGCATGGCTACACCTTC.

The chain carries TRBV7-2 and TRBJ2-5; D is uncertain. Germline CDR1 SGHTA, CDR2 FQGNSA. With 0 bases removed from V and 4 bases from J, the gap between germline ends came to 6 bases. The CDR3 is 13 amino acids. The CDR3 spells CASSLALLETQYF. The CDR3 nucleotides are TGTGCCAGCAGCTTAGCGTTGCTAGAGACCCAGTACTTC.

This clonotype has more than one count but fewer than ten. This sequence joins TRBV25-1 and TRBJ1-2; D might be TRBD1 (6 bases). In germline, CDR1 is MGHDK, CDR2 SYGVNS. Trimming took 8 bases from V and 3 from J, leaving 28 bases between them. The CDR3 loop spans 18 amino acids. For the CDR3, the DNA is TGTGCCAGCTCACCAACGAGGGGAGACGGGCAGGGGCACTATGGCTACACCTTC. Translation gives CASSPTRGDGQGHYGYTF.

About this clonotype: Germline is not matched at one junction end, which may reflect a read error. The chain is built from TRBV19 and TRBJ2-3; D is uncertain. Germline V gene lookup returns CDR1 LNHDA and CDR2 SQIVND (reference sequence). The CDR3 runs 14 residues. The CDR3 bases are TGTGCCAGTAGTATGCCAAGGAGCACAGATACTCAGTATTTT. Translated: CASSMPRSTDTQYF.

The J gene is TRBJ1-1, the V gene TRBV25-1; D not resolved. The CDR3 totals 15 residues. V lost 9 bases, J lost 10 bases, and 27 bases lay in between. The germline V gene has CDR1 MGHDK and CDR2 SYGVNS. CDR3 DNA sequence: TGTGCCAGTAGTATAGCAACCACCGGGAGGACGGGAGCTTTCTTT. Protein: CASSIATTGRTGAFF.

This clonotype was counted many times. The V gene is TRBV5-1, the J gene TRBJ2-1; 11 bases line up with TRBD2. Germline lookup yields CDR1 SGHRS and CDR2 YFSETQ. The CDR3 has 17 amino acids. The V gene end was trimmed by 4 bases and the J gene end by 0 bases; junction bases not matched to a gene: 6. CDR3: CASSPWTSGLSYNEQFF. DNA of the CDR3: TGCGCCAGCAGCCCCTGGACTAGCGGGCTCTCCTACAATGAGCAGTTCTTC.

This clonotype was observed at least ten times. The chain carries TRBV11-2 and TRBJ2-7, with D unclear. With 4 bases removed from V and 4 bases from J, the gap between germline ends came to 11 bases. CDR1 and CDR2 from the germline V gene are SGHAT and FQNNGV. CDR3 length: 13 amino acids. The chain's CDR3 is CASSSPRQYEQYF. Here the CDR3 DNA reads TGTGCCAGCAGCTCCCCCCGACAATACGAGCAGTACTTC.

This clonotype was recorded a few times. The rearrangement joins TRBV24-1 to TRBJ2-3; tentative D call: TRBD2 (7 bases). Deletions cut 1 base from V and 5 bases from J, with 18 bases between. Germline V lookup: CDR1 KGHDR, CDR2 SFDVKD. CDR3 length equals 17 residues. The CDR3 nucleotides read TGTGCCACCAGTGATTTTACGCGGGGGCCGAGAGGAGATACGCAGTATTTT. This codes for CATSDFTRGPRGDTQYF.

This chain links TRBV20-1 with TRBJ2-1, with 11 bases lining up with TRBD2. The V and J ends lost 4 bases and 5 bases, in that order; junction bases with no gene match: 1. Looked up from germline, CDR1 is DFQATT and CDR2 is SNEGSKA (reference sequence). The CDR3 length is 13 residues. The CDR3 loop reads CSATGLADNEQFF. The CDR3, as DNA: TGCAGTGCTACGGGACTAGCGGACAATGAGCAGTTCTTC.

Details on this clonotype: This could be a read error, since a much larger clone is one nucleotide away. The chain has TRBV4-2 and TRBJ2-1; 7 positions agree with TRBD1. Germline V gene data show CDR1 as LGHNA and CDR2 as YNFKEQ. The CDR3 runs 15 residues. Unmatched junction bases numbered 10, after V lost 4 bases and J lost 7 bases. CDR3: CASSLAETGRNEQFF. The CDR3 coding sequence is TGTGCCAGCAGCCTCGCTGAGACAGGGCGGAATGAGCAGTTCTTC.

This clonotype came up many times. The chain is built from TRBV6-4 and TRBJ2-5; weak D call: TRBD2 (5 bases). Trimming took off 0 bases at V and 3 bases at J, with 11 bases between the two ends. Germline-derived CDR1 and CDR2 are MRHNA and SNTAGT. The CDR3 is 15 residues long. The CDR3 DNA follows: TGTGCCAGCAGTGACTCGACTTACGGGGAAGAGACCCAGTACTTC. The encoded protein is CASSDSTYGEETQYF.

V is TRBV12-3 or TRBV12-4 and J is TRBJ2-6; 14 bases are a match to TRBD2. This CDR3 comprises 17 residues. The J segment lost 4 bases and the V segment lost 6 bases, leaving 5 bases of the junction unmatched. The CDR3 protein is CASSWTSGRSGANVLTF. The CDR3 region has the DNA TGTGCCAGCAGCTGGACTAGCGGGAGGTCCGGGGCCAACGTCCTGACTTTC.

This clonotype was counted at least ten times. CDR3: CASSFGGAYGYTF. Written as DNA, the CDR3 is TGTGCCAGCAGCTTTGGCGGGGCTTATGGCTACACCTTC. V usage is TRBV7-2 and J usage is TRBJ1-2; a possible D gene is TRBD1 (5 bases). Germline assignment: CDR1 SGHTA and CDR2 FQGNSA. The V gene lost 3 bases and the J gene lost 5 bases, with 10 bases spanning the gap. The CDR3 is made up of 13 amino acids.

The chain couples TRBV2 to TRBJ2-5; D ambiguous. Trimming took 0 bases from V and 5 from J, leaving 13 bases between them. The germline V gene has CDR1 SNHLY and CDR2 FYNNEI. The CDR3 runs to 15 residues. DNA of the CDR3: TGTGCCAGCAGTGAAGCGCTTCATTTCGGGGAGACCCAGTACTTC. Amino acids: CASSEALHFGETQYF.

The rearrangement links TRBV10-2 to TRBJ2-5, with D unresolved. TRBJ2-7 explains the end of the DNA better; the J call may be wrong. This CDR3 has 11 amino acids. The germline CDR1 and CDR2 sequences are WSHSY and SAAADI. The CDR3 protein is CASSRGNEQYF. The CDR3 DNA follows: TGCGCCAGCAGTCGTGGTAACGAGCAGTACTTC.

This rearrangement joins TRBV10-3 to TRBJ1-6; 9 positions match TRBD1. This CDR3 spans 14 amino acids. The germline V gene encodes CDR1 ENHRY and CDR2 SYGVKD. J was trimmed by 10 bases and V by 3 bases; bases with no gene match: 4. For the CDR3, the DNA is TGTGCCATCAGTGACTCCGGGACAGGGTCACCCCTCCACTTT. Residues: CAISDSGTGSPLHF.

Regarding this clonotype: This could be a read error, since a much larger clone is one nucleotide away. Since no conserved phenylalanine or tryptophan closes the CDR3, a read error is the likely cause. V and J are TRBV6-5 and TRBJ2-3; D remains unclear. Per the germline V gene, CDR1 is MNHEY and CDR2 is SVGAGI. The length of the CDR3 is 15 residues. Trimming cost V 2 bases and J 0 bases, with 9 bases left between them. CDR3 nucleotide sequence: TGTGCCAGCAGTTACGGCGGCCAGAGCACAGATACGCAGTATCTT. Residues: CASSYGGQSTDTQYL.

This clonotype has more than one count but fewer than ten. The rearrangement joins TRBV24-1 to TRBJ2-7; tentative D call: TRBD1 (5 bases). The CDR3 covers 13 residues. Germline V gene data show CDR1 as KGHDR and CDR2 as SFDVKD. Trimming cost V 7 bases and J 3 bases, with 12 bases left between them. The CDR3 DNA sequence: TGTGCCACCAGCCGGGCCAGGGACTACGAGCAGTACTTC. It yields the protein CATSRARDYEQYF.

Ten or more counts support this clonotype. V usage is TRBV20-1 and J usage is TRBJ1-2; D possibly corresponds to TRBD1 (5 bases). Germline values: CDR1 DFQATT, CDR2 SNEGSKA (reference sequence). The ends were cut back, 1 base at V and 5 bases at J, with 17 bases in the middle. The CDR3 covers 15 residues. The CDR3 here is CSARVIPGTLYGYTF. CDR3 in DNA: TGCAGTGCTAGAGTTATCCCAGGGACCCTTTATGGCTACACCTTC.